This TCR beta chain was identified during a study of T-cell reconstitution after alpha-beta-depleted transplantation in children. Unique molecular identifiers tagged the TCRbeta library. TCRdb reprocessed the PCR reads via MiXCR and lists one record per CDR3 protein. The sample has a few hundred thousand distinct CDR3 sequences, around 16% seen once. The sequence derives from a human donor who donated a stem cell graft to a child with acute lymphoblastic leukemia. Sequenced here: PBMCs from the stem cell graft donor, sampled from the stem cell graft.

The CDR3 coding sequence is TGCGCCAGCAGCCGATTGACTAGCGGGACCTACAATGAGCAGTTCTTC. Protein product: CASSRLTSGTYNEQFF. The genes are TRBV4-1 and TRBJ2-1, with 11 bases lining up with TRBD2. The trim removed 4 bases at V and 2 bases at J, leaving 4 bases unmatched. The CDR3 runs 16 residues. Germline lookup yields CDR1 MGHRA and CDR2 YSYEKL.